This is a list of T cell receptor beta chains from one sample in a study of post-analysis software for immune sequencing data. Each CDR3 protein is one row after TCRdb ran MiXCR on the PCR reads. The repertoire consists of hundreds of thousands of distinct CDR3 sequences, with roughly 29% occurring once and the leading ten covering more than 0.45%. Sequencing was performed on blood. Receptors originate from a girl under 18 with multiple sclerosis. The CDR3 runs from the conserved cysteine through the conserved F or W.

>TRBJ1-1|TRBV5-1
CASSWGRGMSDHNTEAFF
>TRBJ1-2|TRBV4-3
CASSREGTGGLGGYTF
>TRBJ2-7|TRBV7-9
CASSSNPAGVTYEQYF
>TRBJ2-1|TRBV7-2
CASSLATVGYEQFF
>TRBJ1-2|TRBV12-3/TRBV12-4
CASSLIGTGRLYGCTF
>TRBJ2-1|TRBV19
CASSPRAGGPVGEQFF
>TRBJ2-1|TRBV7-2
CASSLSQELLSSYNEQFF
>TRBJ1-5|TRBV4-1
CASSQGDGDSNQPQHF
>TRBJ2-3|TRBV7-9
CASSRTSGLDTQYF
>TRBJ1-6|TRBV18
CASSTKQQGTDSPLHF
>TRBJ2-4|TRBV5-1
CASSFGQKNIQYF
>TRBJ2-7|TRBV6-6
CASSYGRGYEQYF
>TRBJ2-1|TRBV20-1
CSATTVNNEQFF
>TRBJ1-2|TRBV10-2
CASSDFGARYGYTF
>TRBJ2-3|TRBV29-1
CSVALDFTDTQYF
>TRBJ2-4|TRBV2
CASRGTADGKNIQYF
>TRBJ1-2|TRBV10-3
CAISESDRTNGYTF
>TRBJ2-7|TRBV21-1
CASSRGDGPRTYEQYF
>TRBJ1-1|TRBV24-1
CATSDVAGTVMNTEAFF
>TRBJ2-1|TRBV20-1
CSARDRQISYNEQFF
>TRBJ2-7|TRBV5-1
CASSLSRGIYEQYF
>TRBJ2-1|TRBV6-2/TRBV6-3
CASSTREGRSYNEQFF
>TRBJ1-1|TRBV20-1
CSARGDSLNTEAFF
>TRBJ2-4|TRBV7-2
CASSPRGASGVENIQYF
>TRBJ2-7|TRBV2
CASRSTGAHEQYF
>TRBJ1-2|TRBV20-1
CSARSYPGEYYGYTF
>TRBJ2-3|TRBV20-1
CSTFQVAEGTDTQYF
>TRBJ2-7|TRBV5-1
CASSSDRDTYEQYF
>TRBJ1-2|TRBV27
CASSLPGGRGYTF
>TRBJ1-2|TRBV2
CASTPEAYGYTF
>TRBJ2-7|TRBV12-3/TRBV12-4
CASSPPGLSYEQYF
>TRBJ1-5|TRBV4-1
CASSQTGTGAYSNQPQHF
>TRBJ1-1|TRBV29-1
CSVEESGQGMTEAFF
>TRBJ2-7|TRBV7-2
CASSEDSGGFYEQYF
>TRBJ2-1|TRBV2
CASRLTTYNEQFF
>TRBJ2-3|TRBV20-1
CSARYAGTDTQYF
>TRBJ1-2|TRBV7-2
CASSFRQGDSNYGYTF
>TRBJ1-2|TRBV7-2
CASSLAGSRNYGYTF
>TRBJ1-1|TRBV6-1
CASRLTGQTPPAFF
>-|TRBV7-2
CASSPSTGGETQYF
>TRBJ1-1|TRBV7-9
CASSFGGNTEAFF
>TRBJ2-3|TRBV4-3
CASSQEAGGEDTQYF
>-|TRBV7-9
CASSTPGQGAGEQYF
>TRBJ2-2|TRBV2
CASRYDRRTGELFF
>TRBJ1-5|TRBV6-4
CASLIVSNQPQHF
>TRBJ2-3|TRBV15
CATSRDPGLGTDTQYF
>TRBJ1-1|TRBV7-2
CASRPGPGNTEAFF
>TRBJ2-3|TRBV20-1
CSALRTEGTLDTQYF
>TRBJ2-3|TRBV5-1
CASSLLTTDTQYF
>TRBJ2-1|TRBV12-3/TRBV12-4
CASSSQGFYNEQFF